The 30 T cell receptor beta chains below were found in one sample sequenced in a study of shared clonotypes between healthy human individuals. Method: immunoSEQ multiplex PCR; TCRdb's copy keeps in-frame clones and lacks some. The sample carries fewer than 1 million clones, approximately 97% recorded once. CD8 cells classed as naive were CD45RO-negative and positively selected for CCR7, excluding terminally differentiated effector memory CD45RA+ cells. The material sequenced was naive CD8+ T cells sorted from blood. Every receptor here comes from a man aged 30 to 39 in good health.

The CDR3 region is CAIVPFYKGHNEQFF. DNA for the CDR3: TGTGCCATTGTGCCATTTTATAAGGGGCACAATGAGCAGTTCTTC. The chain links TRBV27 to TRBJ2-1; tentative D call: TRBD1 (5 bases). Trimming removed 10 bases at V and 5 bases at J, with 21 bases between. Germline V CDR1 and CDR2: MNHEY, SMNVEV (reference sequence). The CDR3 is 15 amino acids.

The chain couples TRBV27 to TRBJ2-3, with 8 bases lining up with TRBD1. The germline gives CDR1 MNHEY, CDR2 SMNVEV (reference sequence). The ends lost 5 bases at V and 3 bases at J; junction bases unmatched: 4. The CDR3 is 14 amino acids. CDR3 in amino acids: CASSDRQGTDTQYF. Here the CDR3 DNA reads TGTGCCAGCAGTGACAGACAGGGGACAGATACGCAGTATTTT.

V usage is TRBV11-2 and J usage is TRBJ2-3; no clear D gene. This CDR3 has 11 residues. Trimming removed 4 bases from V and 6 bases from J, with 5 bases in between. Germline CDR1 SGHAT, CDR2 FQNNGV. The chain's CDR3 is CASSSGDTQYF. The CDR3 DNA reads as TGTGCCAGCAGCTCCGGGGATACGCAGTATTTT.

As concerns this clone: The sample contains more than one DNA sequence encoding this CDR3. This rearrangement joins TRBV7-9 to TRBJ1-1; no clear D. The CDR3 spans 12 residues. Germline CDR1 SEHNR, CDR2 FQNEAQ (reference sequence). Trimming left V 1 base short and J 5 bases short, with 5 bases between. The CDR3: CASSLDGTEAFF. CDR3 DNA: TGTGCCAGCAGCTTAGATGGAACTGAAGCTTTCTTT.

This chain connects TRBV13 to TRBJ2-1; 9 nucleotides match TRBD2. Germline CDR1 and CDR2: PRHDT and FYEKMQ (reference sequence). Trimming cost V 7 bases and J 0 bases; bases outside gene matches: 7. The CDR3 is made up of 16 amino acids. Written as DNA, the CDR3 is TGTGCCAGCATGGCTAGCGGGATCCTCTCCTACAATGAGCAGTTCTTC. Protein sequence: CASMASGILSYNEQFF.

This chain links TRBV7-9 with TRBJ2-7; D tentatively reads TRBD1 or TRBD2 (5 bases each). V was trimmed by 1 base and J by 4 bases, leaving 14 bases between them. The CDR3 consists of 15 residues. Germline lookup yields CDR1 SEHNR and CDR2 FQNEAQ (reference sequence). The CDR3 reads CASSLGTGPLYEQYF. CDR3 nucleotide sequence: TGTGCCAGCAGCTTAGGCACGGGACCTTTGTACGAGCAGTACTTC.

The V gene is TRBV10-3, the J gene TRBJ2-7; no clear D. The CDR3 loop spans 15 amino acids. V gave up 4 bases and J gave up 4 bases, with 17 bases separating them. Germline-derived CDR1 and CDR2 are ENHRY and SYGVKD. The CDR3 sequence is CAISGGNGQPYEQYF. DNA for the CDR3: TGTGCCATCAGTGGGGGTAACGGCCAGCCTTACGAGCAGTACTTC.

This chain joins TRBV27 and TRBJ2-7; no firm D call. The length of the CDR3 is 13 residues. Between the trimmed V and J ends, which lost 5 bases and 3 bases, there was a span of 11 bases. CDR1 and CDR2 from the germline V gene are MNHEY and SMNVEV (reference sequence). CDR3 coding DNA: TGTGCCAGCAGTCCGAGGACGGACTACGAGCAGTACTTC. It encodes CASSPRTDYEQYF.

The rearrangement uses TRBV4-3 and TRBJ2-7; TRBD1 matches 10 bases. J gave up 11 bases and V 0 bases, and 13 bases lay outside the gene matches. This CDR3 is 16 amino acids long. Germline values: CDR1 LGHNA, CDR2 YSLEER. CDR3 in DNA: TGCGCCAGCAGCCAAGATCTTTGGGACAGGGGAGGTTTAGAGTACTTC. This translates into CASSQDLWDRGGLEYF.

This rearrangement joins TRBV7-9 to TRBJ1-1, with a weak D call TRBD1 (6 bases). CDR1 SEHNR and CDR2 FQNEAQ come from the germline V gene (reference sequence). This CDR3 region has 14 residues. The V gene lost 8 bases and the J gene lost 0 bases, with 13 bases spanning the gap. The CDR3 DNA reads TGTGCCAGCCACCTCGGGACACTGAACACTGAAGCTTTCTTT. Translating it yields CASHLGTLNTEAFF.

V usage is TRBV7-8 and J usage is TRBJ2-1, with a possible D match to TRBD2 (6 bases). Germline V CDR1 and CDR2: SGHVS, FQNEAQ. The CDR3 extends over 18 amino acids. V dropped 5 bases and J dropped 2 bases, with 22 bases sitting between them. In DNA form, the CDR3 reads TGTGCCAGCAGCCAGCTTACTTTCCGGGAGATGACCTACAATGAGCAGTTCTTC. It specifies CASSQLTFREMTYNEQFF. The entire variable domain, with the rest obtained from reference TRBV7-8 and TRBJ2-1, is as follows: GAGVSQSPRYKVAKRGQDVALRCDPISGHVSLFWYQQALGQGPEFLTYFQNEAQLDKSGLPSDRFFAERPEGSVSTLKIQRTQQEDSAVYLCASSQLTFREMTYNEQFFGPGTRLTVL.

The CDR3 reads CASSPQTGNTEAFF. For the CDR3, the DNA is TGTGCCAGCTCACCGCAGACAGGGAACACTGAAGCTTTCTTT. The rearrangement uses TRBV18 and TRBJ1-1; possibly TRBD1 for D (6 bases). V was shortened by 3 bases and J by 1 base, with 9 bases between the two germline ends. CDR3 length: 14 amino acids. Germline V gives CDR1 KGHSH, CDR2 LQKENI.

CDR3 sequence reads: CASSLNRGGTADTQYF. DNA of the CDR3: TGTGCCAGCAGCTTAAATCGAGGAGGGACGGCAGATACGCAGTATTTT. V usage is TRBV7-2 and J usage is TRBJ2-3, with a weak D call TRBD2 (6 bases). This CDR3 contains 16 residues. Trimming cost V 2 bases and J 4 bases, with 16 bases left between them. Germline CDR1 is SGHTA and CDR2 is FQGNSA. The full variable domain, rest sourced from reference TRBV7-2 and TRBJ2-3, is GAGVSQSPSNKVTEKGKDVELRCDPISGHTALYWYRQSLGQGLEFLIYFQGNSAPDKSGLPSDRFSAERTGGSVSTLTIQRTQQEDSAVYLCASSLNRGGTADTQYFGPGTRLTVL.

The rearrangement uses TRBV15 and TRBJ2-7, with D uncertain. V lost 1 base to trimming and J lost 6 bases, with 13 bases between them. CDR1 and CDR2 (germline): LNHNV, YYDKDF (reference sequence). The CDR3 loop spans 14 amino acids. CDR3 sequence reads: CATSRAGMGVEQYF. The CDR3 DNA is TGTGCCACCAGCAGAGCTGGAATGGGTGTCGAGCAGTACTTC. Using reference TRBV15 and TRBJ2-7 for the parts outside the CDR3, the full variable domain is DAMVIQNPRYQVTQFGKPVTLSCSQTLNHNVMYWYQQKSSQAPKLLFHYYDKDFNNEADTPDNFQSRRPNTSFCFLDIRSPGLGDTAMYLCATSRAGMGVEQYFGPGTRLTVT.

This sequence joins TRBV9 and TRBJ2-7, with TRBD2 as a possible D gene (6 bases). V lost 5 bases and J 0 bases, leaving 12 bases between the germline ends. CDR3 length equals 14 residues. Looked up from germline, CDR1 is SGDLS and CDR2 is YYNGEE. The CDR3 is CASSEAGSSYEQYF. As DNA, the CDR3 is TGTGCCAGCAGTGAGGCCGGGAGCTCCTACGAGCAGTACTTC.

The chain is built from TRBV15 and TRBJ1-1; perhaps TRBD1 as D (5 bases). Trimming took 5 bases from V and 7 from J, leaving 14 bases between them. The CDR3 loop spans 13 amino acids. CDR1 is LNHNV and CDR2 is YYDKDF in the germline V gene (reference sequence). CDR3 amino acids: CATSPGPMIEAFF. CDR3 in DNA: TGTGCCACCAGCCCGGGACCCATGATTGAAGCTTTCTTT.

This clone occurred once. CDR3 amino acids: CASSLGRPGTGSNYGYTF. The CDR3 DNA reads as TGCGCCAGCAGCTTGGGGCGTCCGGGGACAGGATCTAACTATGGCTACACCTTC. V is TRBV5-1 and J is TRBJ1-2, with TRBD1 matching 8 bases. Looked up from germline, CDR1 is SGHRS and CDR2 is YFSETQ. The CDR3 is made up of 18 amino acids. V shed 0 bases and J 0 bases; nucleotides not matched to a gene: 10.

The chain has TRBV7-3 and TRBJ2-5; D may correspond to TRBD1 or TRBD2 (5 bases each). In germline, CDR1 is SGHTA, CDR2 FQGTGA. The ends were cut back, 3 bases at V and 4 bases at J, with 12 bases in the middle. CDR3 length: 14 amino acids. The CDR3 region is CASSLFGDVETQYF. The CDR3 nucleotides are TGTGCCAGCAGCTTGTTTGGGGACGTAGAGACCCAGTACTTC.

The chain recombines TRBV25-1 with TRBJ2-7, with 7 nucleotides matching TRBD2. The ends lost 5 bases at V and 6 bases at J; junction bases unmatched: 7. CDR1 and CDR2 (germline): MGHDK, SYGVNS. The CDR3 loop spans 13 amino acids. The CDR3 DNA reads TGTGCCAGCAGTCGGGGGGTTCCTGGCGAGCAGTACTTC. This encodes CASSRGVPGEQYF.

The V and J genes are TRBV27 and TRBJ2-6, with D perhaps given as TRBD1 or TRBD2 (5 bases each). CDR1 and CDR2 (germline): MNHEY, SMNVEV (reference sequence). Trimming took 4 bases from V and 0 from J, leaving 16 bases between them. This CDR3 has 18 residues. The chain's CDR3 is CASSSPGRVSSGANVLTF. CDR3 nucleotide sequence: TGTGCCAGCAGTTCGCCGGGACGTGTAAGCTCTGGGGCCAACGTCCTGACTTTC. Full variable domain (outside the CDR3, taken from reference TRBV27 and TRBJ2-6): EAQVTQNPRYLITVTGKKLTVTCSQNMNHEYMSWYRQDPGLGLRQIYYSMNVEVTDKGDVPEGYKVSRKEKRNFPLILESPSPNQTSLYFCASSSPGRVSSGANVLTFGAGSRLTVL.

The chain is built from TRBV4-1 and TRBJ2-7; tentative D call: TRBD2 (5 bases). The V and J ends lost 0 bases and 1 base respectively, with 16 bases between them. Germline V gene sequence: CDR1 MGHRA, CDR2 YSYEKL. The CDR3 consists of 17 residues. The CDR3 sequence: CASSQEWAGGLSYEQYF. The DNA of the CDR3 is TGCGCCAGCAGCCAAGAGTGGGCGGGCGGGCTATCCTACGAGCAGTACTTC.

This chain connects TRBV7-9 to TRBJ2-2, with D possibly TRBD1 on 6 matching bases. V lost 4 bases to trimming and J lost 2 bases, with 14 bases between them. The germline gives CDR1 SEHNR, CDR2 FQNEAQ (reference sequence). The CDR3 is made up of 16 amino acids. The CDR3: CASSSAGTKNTGELFF. For the CDR3, the DNA is TGTGCCAGCAGCTCAGCCGGGACAAAAAACACCGGGGAGCTGTTTTTT.

There are a few counts of this clone. In the same sample, other DNA sequences code for this CDR3. The chain recombines TRBV5-1 with TRBJ2-1; 7 nucleotides agree with TRBD2. From germline, CDR1 is SGHRS and CDR2 YFSETQ. The CDR3 totals 15 residues. Germline trimming cut 0 bases from V and 3 bases from J; bases unmatched to any gene: 3. CDR3 residues: CASSLGSSGYNEQFF. The DNA for the CDR3 is TGCGCCAGCAGCTTGGGTTCTAGCGGCTACAATGAGCAGTTCTTC. Based on the CDR3 plus reference TRBV5-1 and TRBJ2-1, the full variable domain is KAGVTQTPRYLIKTRGQQVTLSCSPISGHRSVSWYQQTPGQGLQFLFEYFSETQRNKGNFPGRFSGRQFSNSRSEMNVSTLELGDSALYLCASSLGSSGYNEQFFGPGTRLTVL.

This chain links TRBV7-9 with TRBJ1-1; the D is unclear. CDR1 and CDR2 (germline): SEHNR, FQNEAQ (reference sequence). The V gene lost 5 bases and the J gene lost 6 bases, with 10 bases spanning the gap. This CDR3 comprises 12 residues. The CDR3 spells CASSNFYAEAFF. The CDR3 DNA is TGTGCCAGCAGCAATTTTTACGCTGAAGCTTTCTTT.

This chain joins TRBV11-1 and TRBJ2-7; TRBD1 agrees at 7 bases. Germline values: CDR1 SGHAT, CDR2 FQDESV (reference sequence). The CDR3 length is 14 residues. V trimming: 1 base; J trimming: 4 bases; junction bases outside the gene matches: 4. The CDR3: CASSLEAGGYEQYF. The DNA for the CDR3 is TGTGCCAGCAGCTTAGAGGCAGGGGGATACGAGCAGTACTTC.

This chain connects TRBV5-1 to TRBJ2-5; TRBD2 might be the D (6 bases). The length of the CDR3 is 18 residues. V was pared by 0 bases and J by 9 bases, with 27 bases between. The germline V gene has CDR1 SGHRS and CDR2 YFSETQ. CDR3 DNA sequence: TGCGCCAGCAGCTTGGCCGGGATAGCGGAAACTCTCAAGAGACCCCAGTACTTC. Protein: CASSLAGIAETLKRPQYF. The full variable domain, with the rest looked up from reference TRBV5-1 and TRBJ2-5, is KAGVTQTPRYLIKTRGQQVTLSCSPISGHRSVSWYQQTPGQGLQFLFEYFSETQRNKGNFPGRFSGRQFSNSRSEMNVSTLELGDSALYLCASSLAGIAETLKRPQYFGPGTRLLVL.

The chain recombines TRBV19 with TRBJ2-7; TRBD2 agrees at 8 bases. V gave up 4 bases and J gave up 2 bases; unmatched junction bases: 10. Germline assignment: CDR1 LNHDA and CDR2 SQIVND (reference sequence). This CDR3 is built from 16 residues. The CDR3 loop reads CASSTTSGPTPYEQYF. For the CDR3, the DNA is TGTGCCAGTAGTACCACTAGCGGACCGACTCCCTACGAGCAGTACTTC.

V gene TRBV6-5 combines with J gene TRBJ2-1; D is uncertain. This CDR3 has 13 amino acids. V lost 6 bases and J lost 3, with 9 bases in between. Germline V gene lookup returns CDR1 MNHEY and CDR2 SVGAGI. The CDR3 sequence is CASSTTNYNEQFF. DNA of the CDR3: TGTGCCAGCAGCACGACAAACTACAATGAGCAGTTCTTC.

This chain uses TRBV7-2 with TRBJ2-7; D ambiguous. Trimming stripped 2 bases from V and 0 bases from J, with 11 bases between. CDR3 length: 15 amino acids. Looked up from germline, CDR1 is SGHTA and CDR2 is FQGNSA. In nucleotides, the CDR3 is TGTGCCAGCAGCTTAACTCCAAGGAGCTCCTACGAGCAGTACTTC. This translates into CASSLTPRSSYEQYF. The full variable domain, with the rest looked up from reference TRBV7-2 and TRBJ2-7, is GAGVSQSPSNKVTEKGKDVELRCDPISGHTALYWYRQSLGQGLEFLIYFQGNSAPDKSGLPSDRFSAERTGGSVSTLTIQRTQQEDSAVYLCASSLTPRSSYEQYFGPGTRLTVT.

This clone came up once. This chain connects TRBV18 to TRBJ2-7, with a weak D call TRBD1 (5 bases). This CDR3 has 16 amino acids. Trimming left V 0 bases short and J 2 bases short, with 14 bases between. From germline, CDR1 is KGHSH and CDR2 LQKENI. DNA of the CDR3: TGTGCCAGCTCACCACCGGCCAGGGCCTTAACCTACGAGCAGTACTTC. Its protein is CASSPPARALTYEQYF.